The clone carrying this T cell receptor (beta chain) was recorded a few times. No antigen is known for it. This record comes from a study of identical twins. The ends were cut back, 5 bases at V and 3 bases at J, with 11 bases in the middle. The CDR3 length is 14 residues. Germline V gene data show CDR1 as SGHTA and CDR2 as FQGNSA. TCRdb processed the 5' RACE reads anew with MiXCR; each CDR3 protein has one entry. Counted here are about 890,000 distinct CDR3 sequences, approximately 13% occurring once; the ten biggest clones make up around 1.5%. Findings and caveats of the study: These conclusions were based on statistical analysis (cross-sectional, not following the same donors).

These same records also appear under a second study, on yellow fever vaccine responses in identical twins.

This receptor was obtained from a woman under 30 in good health. The V call is TRBV7-2, the J call TRBJ2-4, with a possible D match to TRBD1 (6 bases). The sample consisted of PBMCs. This chain's CDR3 is CASSAGTFKNIQYF. The CDR3 nucleotides read TGTGCCAGCAGCGCCGGGACATTCAAAAACATTCAGTACTTC.